The clone carrying this T cell receptor (beta chain) has only a few counts. These data come from a study of identical twins. This CDR3 spans 13 amino acids. Deletions cut 0 bases from V and 3 bases from J, with 7 bases between. CDR1 and CDR2 from the germline V gene are SGDLS and YYNGEE. TCRdb called the 5' RACE reads again in MiXCR, with one record for every CDR3 protein. In the table there are 570,000 or so distinct CDR3 sequences, over 8.5% of which are singletons. A further study also used this sample, focusing on yellow fever vaccine responses in identical twins.

The chain carries TRBV9 and TRBJ2-7; D not certain. Sequencing was carried out using PBMCs. The receptor was derived from a woman aged 18-29 years in good health. As DNA, the CDR3 is TGTGCCAGCAGCGTAGGTTCCCACTACGAGCAGTACTTC. Translating gives CASSVGSHYEQYF.